This T cell receptor (beta chain) was sequenced for a study of blood T cell repertoires in COVID-19. For the study at large: The study drew acute and convalescent COVID-19 samples from the United States, Italy and Spain.

The germline V gene encodes CDR1 LGHDT and CDR2 YNNKEL (reference sequence). V was pared by 4 bases and J by 5 bases, with 4 bases of the junction left unmatched. The CDR3 is 16 amino acids. Enrollees, roughly 18 to 95 years old, lived in approximately 25 US areas. Participants had their cohort set by participant-reported clinical history. Source study methods: Estimates of nucleated cell counts were drawn from the amplification of reference gene primers. Clones were sequenced by immunoSEQ multiplex PCR, and TCRdb holds only the in-frame ones, with some missing. V and J calls and clone size come straight from that table; D and trimming were deduced from the DNA. The sample has about 220,000 clones; about nine tenths are singletons.

The chain is built from TRBV3-1 (or the pseudogene TRBV3-2) and TRBJ2-2; 13 nucleotides match TRBD2. The source is a woman aged 40 to 50 with acute COVID-19. Sequencing used PBMCs or T cells enriched from blood (not recorded which). This CDR3 reads CASSRRTSGSTGELFF. CDR3 sequence (DNA): TGTGCCAGCAGCCGCCGGACTAGCGGGAGTACCGGGGAGCTGTTTTTT.